This T cell receptor beta chain was identified in a study of Graves' ophthalmopathy and Graves' hyperthyroidism. RNA served as the template for amplifying TCR beta CDR3 regions. An opening RT-PCR round employed HTBI primers and preceded a second-round multiplex PCR. A single record per CDR3 protein comes from TCRdb applying MiXCR to the multiplex PCR reads. The sample yields 400,000 or so distinct CDR3 sequences, about 18% seen once. Ages of hyperthyroidism patients ran from 18 to 65, and their diagnoses were new, under 2 months' duration. This clonotype was found many times. The germline gives CDR1 KGHDR, CDR2 SFDVKD. Trimming cost V 3 bases and J 4 bases, with 17 bases left between them. The CDR3 runs 16 residues.

This TCR was recovered from an adult woman with stable Graves' hyperthyroidism. The chain employs TRBV24-1 and TRBJ1-1; tentative D call: TRBD1 (6 bases). Sequenced input: peripheral blood. For the CDR3, the DNA is TGTGCCACCAGTGATCTCCTGGGGGGGGCAGGCACTGAAGCTTTCTTT. Protein product: CATSDLLGGAGTEAFF.